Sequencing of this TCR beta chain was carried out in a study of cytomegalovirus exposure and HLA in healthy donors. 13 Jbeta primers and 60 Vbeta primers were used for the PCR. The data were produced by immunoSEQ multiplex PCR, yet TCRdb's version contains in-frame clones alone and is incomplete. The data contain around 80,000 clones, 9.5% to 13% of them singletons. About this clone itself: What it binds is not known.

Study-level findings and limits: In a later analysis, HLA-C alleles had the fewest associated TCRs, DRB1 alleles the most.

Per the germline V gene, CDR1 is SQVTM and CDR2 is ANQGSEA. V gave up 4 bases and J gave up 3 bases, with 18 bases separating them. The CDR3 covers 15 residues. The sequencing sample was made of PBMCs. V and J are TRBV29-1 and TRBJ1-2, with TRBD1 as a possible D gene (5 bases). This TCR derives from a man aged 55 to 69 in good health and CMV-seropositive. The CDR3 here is CSVGRSSGPDYGYTF. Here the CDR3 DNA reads TGCAGCGTTGGAAGGTCGTCAGGGCCTGACTATGGCTACACCTTC.